The clone carrying this TCR beta chain came up many times. Its antigen is undetermined. The sample contains more than one DNA sequence encoding this CDR3. This sample was taken from a study of metastatic and nonmetastatic thyroid tumors. The germline V and J ends were trimmed by 4 bases and 10 bases, with 13 bases remaining between them. This CDR3 is 12 amino acids long. General observations from the study: Significantly greater TCR beta diversity was reportedly found in malignant thyroid tumors than in benign nodules (in blood and tumor).

From the PCR reads, TCRdb re-called clones with MiXCR. Of some 52,000 clones listed, under 20% are singletons. Ahead of thyroid surgery, no patient had received treatment of any kind. The chain carries TRBV12-3 or TRBV12-4 and TRBJ1-1; TRBD1 might be the D (6 bases). The sequenced material came from blood. The TCR originated in a female donor with papillary thyroid cancer or a benign thyroid nodule (not recorded which). Some clones in this sample may be carry-over from other donors' samples. Written as DNA, the CDR3 is TGTGCCAGCAGTTCCACAGGGTTGGTAGCTTTCTTT. Protein sequence: CASSSTGLVAFF.